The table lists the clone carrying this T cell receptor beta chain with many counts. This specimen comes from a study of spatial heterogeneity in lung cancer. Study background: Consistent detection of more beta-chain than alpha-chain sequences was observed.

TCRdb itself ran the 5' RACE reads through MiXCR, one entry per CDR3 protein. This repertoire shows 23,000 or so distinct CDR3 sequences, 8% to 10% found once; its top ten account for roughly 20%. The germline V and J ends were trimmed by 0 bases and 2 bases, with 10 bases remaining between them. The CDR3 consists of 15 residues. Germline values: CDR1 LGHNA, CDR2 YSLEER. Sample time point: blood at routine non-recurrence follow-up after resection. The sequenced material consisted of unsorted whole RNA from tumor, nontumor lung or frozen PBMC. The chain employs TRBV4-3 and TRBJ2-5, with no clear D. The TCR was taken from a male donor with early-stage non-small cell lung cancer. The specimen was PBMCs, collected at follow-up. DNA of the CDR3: TGCGCCAGCAGCCAAGATCGAAACAGACAAGAGACCCAGTACTTC. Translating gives CASSQDRNRQETQYF.